The T cell receptor beta chain under discussion was sequenced for a study of metastatic and nonmetastatic thyroid tumors. Study-wide context: Repertoire comparisons spanned blood and tumor or nodule tissue from malignant and benign thyroid patients.

Treatment of any kind had been given to no patient before thyroid surgery. Germline V CDR1 and CDR2: MDHEN, SYDVKM. The CDR3 runs 14 residues. The V gene lost 6 bases and the J gene lost 9 bases, with 20 bases spanning the gap. TCRdb re-called clones via MiXCR from the PCR reads. This repertoire shows some 64,000 clones, more than 3.5% found once; its top ten account for around 20%. The chain combines TRBV28 with TRBJ1-2; D is unresolved. The source of this sequence is a female donor with papillary thyroid cancer or a benign thyroid nodule (not recorded which). Some clones in this sample may be carry-over from other donors' samples. Material: blood. CDR3: CASRRPEGSGRYTF. The CDR3 DNA sequence: TGTGCCAGCAGGCGGCCAGAGGGTTCGGGTCGCTACACCTTC.